One sample yielded the 5 T cell receptor beta chains listed below, sequenced in a study of blood T cells in healthy people across ages (dated by TCRdb to the mid-2010s). The library was generated by 5' RACE. For sequencing, an Illumina HiSeq 2500 was employed. The second PCR ran for about 6 to 11 cycles and used a J-beta primer mix along with a sample-barcoded 5' primer. Using fastp trimming at Q25 and MiXCR clonotype assembly, TCRdb reanalyzed the public sequencing data and kept in-frame beta chains. Each record represents a unique CDR3 protein, reported with the most common genes and DNA among its rows. The sample profile shows approximately 1.5 million distinct CDR3 sequences; about 45% of them were found once. The ten largest clones take up about 3.8% of the sample. The sequenced material came from blood. The receptors here all came from a woman aged 18-29 years in good health.

The chain combines TRBV29-1 with TRBJ2-3; D unclear. Germline-derived CDR1 and CDR2 are SQVTM and ANQGSEA. Trimming removed 1 base from V and 2 bases from J, with 13 bases in between. CDR3 length: 15 residues. In DNA, the CDR3 is TGCAGCGTTGAAGTGTCAGAGAAATACACAGATACGCAGTATTTT. Translated, it gives CSVEVSEKYTDTQYF.

This chain connects TRBV20-1 to TRBJ2-7, with 16 bases that match TRBD2. V shed 0 bases and J 7 bases; nucleotides not matched to a gene: 6. Germline lookup yields CDR1 DFQATT and CDR2 SNEGSKA (reference sequence). The CDR3 length is 16 residues. This chain's CDR3 is CSARDMGLAGGWEQYF. CDR3 DNA sequence: TGCAGTGCTAGAGATATGGGACTAGCGGGAGGGTGGGAGCAGTACTTC.

CDR3 region: CASSPRFVANTGELFF. The CDR3 DNA follows: TGTGCCAGCAGTCCGCGGTTTGTCGCGAACACCGGGGAGCTGTTTTTT. V is TRBV6-5 and J is TRBJ2-2; no firm D call. Germline assignment: CDR1 MNHEY and CDR2 SVGAGI. V lost 5 bases, J lost 0 bases, and 13 bases lay in between. The CDR3 is 16 amino acids.

The sample holds a few counts of this clonotype. The chain is built from TRBV4-1 and TRBJ1-1; 8 positions agree with TRBD1. CDR3 length: 15 amino acids. The junction had 9 bases not matched to a gene; V was cut back by 3 bases and J by 6 bases. Germline CDR1 MGHRA, CDR2 YSYEKL. CDR3 protein: CASSQEDRAGSEAFF. CDR3 DNA sequence: TGCGCCAGCAGCCAGGAGGACAGGGCTGGCTCTGAAGCTTTCTTT.

This clonotype occurred a few times. The chain joins TRBV12-3 or TRBV12-4 to TRBJ1-6, with a possible D match to TRBD1 (6 bases). Trimming removed 5 bases at V and 0 bases at J, with 8 bases between. The CDR3 has 15 residues. The CDR3 region is CASSRGGSYNSPLHF. The CDR3 DNA follows: TGTGCCAGCAGTAGAGGGGGCTCCTATAATTCACCCCTCCACTTT.